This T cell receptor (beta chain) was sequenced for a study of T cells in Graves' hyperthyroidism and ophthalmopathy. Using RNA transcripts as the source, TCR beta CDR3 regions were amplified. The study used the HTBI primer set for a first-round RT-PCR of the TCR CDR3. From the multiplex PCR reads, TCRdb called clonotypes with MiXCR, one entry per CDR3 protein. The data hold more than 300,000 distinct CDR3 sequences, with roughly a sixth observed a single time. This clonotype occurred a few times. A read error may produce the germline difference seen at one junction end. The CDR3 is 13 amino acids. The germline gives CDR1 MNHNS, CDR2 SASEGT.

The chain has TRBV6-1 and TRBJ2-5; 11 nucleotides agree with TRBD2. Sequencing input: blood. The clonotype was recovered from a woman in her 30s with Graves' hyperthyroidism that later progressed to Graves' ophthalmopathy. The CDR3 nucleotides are TGTGCCACGCGGGAGACTAGCGGGGCGGTCTTGCACTTC. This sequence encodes CATRETSGAVLHF.